In this sample, the clone carrying this TCR beta chain turned up once. The target antigen is unknown. Sorted-subset replicate PCRs used approximately 190 ng of genomic DNA. This amount corresponded to about 29,000 T cell genomes. The table came from immunoSEQ multiplex PCR; TCRdb's copy has only in-frame clones and leaves some out. The sample comprises 1.5 million to 1.9 million clones, approximately 98% of which are singletons, and roughly 0.45% rests with the top ten. The CDR3 runs 13 residues. Trimming removed 5 bases at V and 5 bases at J, with 9 bases between. In germline, CDR1 is SGHNT, CDR2 YENEEA. Everyone who donated was a Caucasian adult who lived in Nashville, Tennessee. From CD4+ cells came CD45RA+ naive and CD45RA-negative memory subsets. The data are from a study of shared clonotypes between healthy human individuals. Regarding the study as a whole: Larger estimated richness was generally recorded for naive subsets relative to memory subsets.

The chain is built from TRBV11-3 and TRBJ2-2; D remains unclear. The source of this sequence is a man aged 25 to 45 in good health. The sample taken for sequencing was naive CD4+ T cells sorted from blood. The subset: CD45RA+ positively selected. The CDR3 loop is CASSNRITGELFF. The CDR3 DNA is TGTGCCAGCAGCAATAGAATAACCGGGGAGCTGTTTTTT.